The present T cell receptor (beta chain) was sequenced within a study of beta chain features in type 1 diabetes. Study-wide results and limits: Naive, central memory and regulatory TCRB repertoires appeared more similar among patients than healthy donors. Across all four CD4+ subsets, people with type 1 diabetes showed modestly shorter TCRB CDR3s.

Every bit of the isolated RNA underwent reverse transcription, so sequencing read expressed TCRB transcripts. Generated by immunoSEQ multiplex PCR, the TCRdb table keeps only in-frame clones and is missing some. The sample lists approximately 360,000 clones, about 12% occurring once. The germline CDR1 and CDR2 sequences are SGDLS and YYNGEE. V was clipped by 5 bases and J by 3 bases; unmatched bases: 3. The CDR3 runs to 14 residues. Via the markers CD45RO/CCR7/CD25/CD127/CD95/CD27, stem cell-like memory, regulatory, central memory and naive CD4+ cells were sorted. This clone has only a few counts. Its specificity is not known.

Sequences were obtained from naive CD4+ T cells from blood. This sequence was found in a woman younger than 35 with type 1 diabetes. The chain combines TRBV9 with TRBJ2-2; 8 bases are shared with TRBD1. As DNA, the CDR3 is TGTGCCAGCAGAAAGGGACAGGACACCGGGGAGCTGTTTTTT. It translates to CASRKGQDTGELFF. Variable domain in full (rest from reference TRBV9 and TRBJ2-2): DSGVTQTPKHLITATGQRVTLRCSPRSGDLSVYWYQQSLDQGLQFLIQYYNGEERAKGNILERFSAQQFPDLHSELNLSSLELGDSALYFCASRKGQDTGELFFGEGSRLTVL.